This TCR beta chain was observed in a study of immune evolution from preneoplasia to lung adenocarcinoma. Study-level points and caveats: From normal lung to invasive adenocarcinoma, top clone frequencies appeared to decrease. Compared with EGFR-mutant or double wild-type lesions, KRAS-mutant nodules were more clonal. Later-stage lesions seemingly showed higher T cell density and diversity than normal lung.

This clone was counted a single time. What it binds is unknown. The germline V gene encodes CDR1 SGHRS and CDR2 YFSETQ. Trimming removed 4 bases from V and 4 bases from J; junction bases left unmatched: 2. The CDR3 has 14 residues. Sequencing was performed with immunoSEQ multiplex PCR; in TCRdb, only in-frame clones are kept and a portion is missing. This table holds 9,500 to 15,000 clones, approximately 87% found once. Specimen: FFPE tissue from an adenomatous hyperplasia lung lesion. Subset reported: atypical adenomatous hyperplasia (AAH), lung preneoplasia. This TCR was recovered from a person aged 50-69 years with lung adenocarcinoma. V and J are TRBV5-1 and TRBJ1-4; 9 positions agree with TRBD1. CDR3: CASSEGQGNEKLFF. The CDR3 coding sequence is TGCGCCAGCAGCGAGGGACAGGGTAATGAAAAACTGTTTTTT.